This T cell receptor (beta chain) was identified in a study of beta chain features in type 1 diabetes. Findings and limits, study-wide: People with Type 1 diabetes carried modestly yet significantly shorter TCRB CDR3s in all four CD4+ subsets.

V lost 10 bases and J lost 8; bases outside the gene matches: 23. The V gene's germline CDR1 is LNHDA and CDR2 SQIVND (reference sequence). The CDR3 runs to 17 residues. Reverse transcription of all isolated RNA meant that expressed TCRB transcripts were sequenced. Clones were sequenced by immunoSEQ multiplex PCR, and TCRdb holds only the in-frame ones, with some missing. The sample shows fewer than 350,000 clones, around 16% of them seen only once. This clone was recorded a few times. What it binds is not known. The sequenced material came from naive CD4+ T cells from blood. The gene calls are TRBV19 and TRBJ2-1; 7 nucleotides match TRBD2. The receptor comes from a man aged 18 to 29 with type 1 diabetes. Written as DNA, the CDR3 is TGTGCCACCCTTCAGCGAACAGGCGAGCGGGAAATCTATGAGCAGTTCTTC. Encoded protein: CATLQRTGEREIYEQFF.